Below are 26 T cell receptor beta chains sequenced from a single sample in a study of T cells after yellow fever vaccination. From the 5' RACE reads, TCRdb called clonotypes with MiXCR, one entry per CDR3 protein. There are hundreds of thousands of distinct CDR3 sequences in the sample; around 4% occur only once, and 20% to 30% lies in the top ten. The sequencing here drew on PBMCs, taken on the day of the yellow fever booster vaccination. The receptor set was obtained from a young man who received the YFV17D yellow fever vaccine.

The table lists this clonotype with many counts. Here the CDR3 reads CASSLHTGQPSTEAFF. The DNA for the CDR3 is TGTGCCAGCTCTCTACACACCGGACAACCTTCCACTGAAGCTTTCTTT. This chain connects TRBV18 to TRBJ1-1, with D maybe TRBD1 (5 bases). The V gene's germline CDR1 is KGHSH and CDR2 LQKENI. The CDR3 has 16 amino acids. Trimming shortened V by 6 bases and J by 4 bases, and 21 bases separated the two germline ends.

The CDR3 DNA follows: TGTGCCAGTAGGGACTCCCCACAGGGAAATCAGCCCCAGCATTTT. Translated: CASRDSPQGNQPQHF. The V and J genes are TRBV19 and TRBJ1-5; D may be TRBD1 (6 bases). The CDR3 covers 15 residues. The V and J ends lost 6 bases and 4 bases respectively, with 16 bases between them. Germline CDR1 is LNHDA and CDR2 is SQIVND (reference sequence).

This chain connects TRBV5-1 to TRBJ2-7; the D call may be TRBD1 or TRBD2 (5 bases each). V was shortened by 0 bases and J by 3 bases, with 13 bases between the two germline ends. The germline V gene has CDR1 SGHRS and CDR2 YFSETQ. This CDR3 has 15 amino acids. The chain's CDR3 is CASSLGVGTIYEQYF. As DNA, the CDR3 is TGCGCCAGCAGCTTGGGTGTCGGGACGATCTACGAGCAGTACTTC.

This clonotype was seen repeatedly, ten times or more. The chain is built from TRBV6-2 or TRBV6-3 and TRBJ1-5; D gene uncertain. The CDR3 is made up of 13 amino acids. V lost 5 bases and J lost 5, with 10 bases in between. The germline V gene encodes CDR1 MNHEY and CDR2 SVGEGT. CDR3: CASSETTYQPQHF. In DNA form, the CDR3 reads TGTGCCAGCAGTGAGACAACTTATCAGCCCCAGCATTTT.

This clonotype has only a few counts. The chain has TRBV7-2 and TRBJ2-5; no definite D call. The germline V gene encodes CDR1 SGHTA and CDR2 FQGNSA. Trimming removed 2 bases at V and 5 bases at J, with 15 bases between. This CDR3 is 15 amino acids long. The CDR3 protein is CASSLSTSGWETQYF. In DNA form, the CDR3 reads TGTGCCAGCAGCTTATCCACGTCTGGGTGGGAGACCCAGTACTTC.

This clonotype was seen more than once but under ten times. J is TRBJ1-1 and V is TRBV6-2 or TRBV6-3, with D possibly TRBD1 on 6 matching bases. The CDR3 sequence is 13 residues long. V was pared by 9 bases and J by 5 bases, with 16 bases between. Germline assignment: CDR1 MNHEY and CDR2 SVGEGT. CDR3 region: CASWDTDGTEAFF. In DNA, the CDR3 is TGTGCCAGTTGGGACACAGACGGGACTGAAGCTTTCTTT.

The V call is TRBV21-1, the J call TRBJ2-7; TRBD1 is the table's D call and was not checked against the DNA. TRBV21-1 is labeled a pseudogene. CDR3 length: 12 amino acids. This chain's CDR3 is CASSPPIDEQYV. As DNA, the CDR3 is TGTGCCAGCAGCCCCCCAATAGACGAGCAGTACGTC.

The table lists this clonotype with a few counts. The chain has TRBV5-1 and TRBJ1-4; no definite D call. V lost 0 bases and J 10 bases, leaving 16 bases between the germline ends. The CDR3 is 15 amino acids. Germline V CDR1 and CDR2: SGHRS, YFSETQ. CDR3 region: CASSLEPGGLAKLFF. In DNA form, the CDR3 reads TGCGCCAGCAGCTTGGAGCCGGGCGGGCTTGCAAAACTGTTTTTT.

This clonotype occurred many times. This sequence joins TRBV6-6 and TRBJ2-5, with D uncertain. In germline, CDR1 is MNHNY, CDR2 SVGAGI (reference sequence). This CDR3 spans 13 amino acids. Trimming shortened V by 4 bases and J by 1 base, and 7 bases separated the two germline ends. The CDR3 DNA sequence: TGTGCCAGCAGTTTTGGGATCCAAGAGACCCAGTACTTC. Its translation is CASSFGIQETQYF.

This clonotype was picked up many times. The chain uses TRBV12-3 or TRBV12-4 and TRBJ1-2; D unresolved. The CDR3 runs to 15 residues. Trimming cost V 6 bases and J 9 bases, with 23 bases left between them. The CDR3 here is CASSPSGLVPARYTF. CDR3 coding DNA: TGTGCCAGCAGCCCCTCGGGGTTAGTACCTGCCCGCTACACCTTC.

At least ten counts were recorded for this clonotype. J is TRBJ2-2 and V is TRBV20-1; TRBD2 matches at 12 bases. J lost 4 bases, V lost 1 base, and 7 bases had no gene match. The germline V gene has CDR1 DFQATT and CDR2 SNEGSKA (reference sequence). This CDR3 contains 17 residues. CDR3: CSARGPSGGAGTGELFF. The CDR3 region has the DNA TGCAGTGCTAGAGGTCCTAGCGGGGGGGCCGGCACCGGGGAGCTGTTTTTT.

Ten or more counts support this clonotype. The gene calls are TRBV4-2 and TRBJ2-5; D might be TRBD2 (6 bases). Germline lookup yields CDR1 LGHNA and CDR2 YNFKEQ. CDR3 length equals 14 residues. The ends were cut back, 1 base at V and 5 bases at J, with 11 bases in the middle. CDR3 DNA: TGTGCCAGCAGCCAAGGGTCGGCGGGGGAGACCCAGTACTTC. It specifies CASSQGSAGETQYF.

This clonotype was seen many times. The chain has TRBV7-9 and TRBJ2-1; D is unresolved. V lost 5 bases, J lost 7 bases, and 15 bases lay in between. Germline values: CDR1 SEHNR, CDR2 FQNEAQ (reference sequence). The CDR3 has 14 amino acids. CDR3 nucleotide sequence: TGTGCCAGCAGCCGCCGGGCCTCGACTAATGAGCAGTTCTTC. Protein product: CASSRRASTNEQFF.

This clonotype was counted at least ten times. CDR3 in amino acids: CASSPDAGGTQPQHF. The CDR3 bases are TGTGCCAGCAGCCCGGACGCAGGGGGCACGCAGCCCCAGCATTTT. This chain joins TRBV7-2 and TRBJ1-5; 8 bases match TRBD1. Trimming removed 5 bases from V and 7 bases from J; junction bases left unmatched: 10. This CDR3 has 15 residues. Germline CDR1 and CDR2: SGHTA and FQGNSA. Combining the CDR3 with reference TRBV7-2 and TRBJ1-5 gives the whole variable domain GAGVSQSPSNKVTEKGKDVELRCDPISGHTALYWYRQSLGQGLEFLIYFQGNSAPDKSGLPSDRFSAERTGGSVSTLTIQRTQQEDSAVYLCASSPDAGGTQPQHFGDGTRLSIL.

This clonotype turned up a few times. V is TRBV12-3 or TRBV12-4 and J is TRBJ2-6, with a weak D call TRBD1 (6 bases). This CDR3 contains 16 residues. V dropped 5 bases and J dropped 0 bases, with 11 bases sitting between them. The CDR3 region has the DNA TGTGCCAGCAGTCCCGGGACATTCTCTGGGGCCAACGTCCTGACTTTC. Amino acid sequence: CASSPGTFSGANVLTF.

This clonotype was recorded at least ten times. CDR3: CSARDVGRENQPQHF. Here the CDR3 DNA reads TGCAGTGCTAGAGATGTTGGTAGGGAAAATCAGCCCCAGCATTTT. This chain uses TRBV20-1 with TRBJ1-5; D gene uncertain. Germline CDR1 and CDR2: DFQATT and SNEGSKA (reference sequence). V lost 0 bases and J 4 bases, leaving 13 bases between the germline ends. The length of the CDR3 is 15 residues.

This clonotype came up many times. As DNA, the CDR3 is TGTGCCAGCAGTTCTCCCTCGCGGACAGATACGCAGTATTTT. It codes for CASSSPSRTDTQYF. V usage is TRBV6-2 or TRBV6-3 and J usage is TRBJ2-3; no clear D. This CDR3 spans 14 amino acids. Trimming stripped 4 bases from V and 3 bases from J, with 11 bases between. The germline gives CDR1 MNHEY, CDR2 SVGEGT.

This clonotype was counted at least ten times. The chain couples TRBV14 to TRBJ2-2, with a tentative D call TRBD2 (5 bases). The CDR3 spans 16 residues. CDR1 and CDR2 from the germline V gene are SGHDN and FVKESK. V lost 0 bases and J lost 4, with 12 bases in between. In nucleotides, the CDR3 is TGTGCCAGCAGCCAAGATGGAGGACTGATCACCGGGGAGCTGTTTTTT. Translation gives CASSQDGGLITGELFF. The complete variable domain, with remaining parts taken from reference TRBV14 and TRBJ2-2, reads EAGVTQFPSHSVIEKGQTVTLRCDPISGHDNLYWYRRVMGKEIKFLLHFVKESKQDESGMPNNRFLAERTGGTYSTLKVQPAELEDSGVYFCASSQDGGLITGELFFGEGSRLTVL.

This clonotype was seen a handful of times. The chain uses TRBV14 and TRBJ2-1, with TRBD1 matching 10 bases. With V trimmed by 5 bases and J by 1 base, 2 bases remained unmatched. CDR1 and CDR2 (germline): SGHDN, FVKESK. The CDR3 loop spans 15 amino acids. The CDR3 coding sequence is TGTGCCAGCAGCAGACAGGGGGCTTCCTACAATGAGCAGTTCTTC. It is translated as CASSRQGASYNEQFF.

The sample holds many counts of this clonotype. The chain employs TRBV19 and TRBJ2-2; TRBD2 agrees at 8 bases. Germline-derived CDR1 and CDR2 are LNHDA and SQIVND (reference sequence). The CDR3 contains 16 residues. V was clipped by 4 bases and J by 6 bases; unmatched bases: 10. Here the CDR3 reads CASSSGRGGLSGELFF. CDR3 DNA: TGTGCCAGTAGTAGCGGACGGGGGGGCCTCTCCGGGGAGCTGTTTTTT.

The chain couples TRBV5-1 to TRBJ2-3; TRBD2 aligns across 8 bases. V lost 3 bases to trimming and J lost 0 bases; unmatched junction nucleotides: 6. The CDR3 runs to 16 residues. Germline V gene sequence: CDR1 SGHRS, CDR2 YFSETQ. The CDR3: CASSWLLAASTDTQYF. The CDR3 DNA follows: TGCGCCAGCAGCTGGTTACTAGCGGCGAGCACAGATACGCAGTATTTT.

This chain uses TRBV12-5 with TRBJ2-1; perhaps D is TRBD1 or TRBD2 (5 bases each). This CDR3 comprises 22 residues. Trimming removed 0 bases at V and 0 bases at J, with 27 bases between. CDR1 and CDR2 (germline): LGHNT, FRNRAP. In nucleotides, the CDR3 is TGTGCTAGTGGTTTGGTAATGGGGAGTCGGCTCTGGGACGATAGCTCCTACAATGAGCAGTTCTTC. Translating gives CASGLVMGSRLWDDSSYNEQFF.

V usage is TRBV6-2 or TRBV6-3 and J usage is TRBJ2-1; TRBD1 might be the D (5 bases). From germline, CDR1 is MNHEY and CDR2 SVGEGT. This CDR3 region has 16 residues. Trimming left V 0 bases short and J 0 bases short, with 9 bases between. In nucleotides, the CDR3 is TGTGCCAGCAGTTACTCGTACAGGCCCTCCTACAATGAGCAGTTCTTC. The encoded protein is CASSYSYRPSYNEQFF.

This clonotype was observed a handful of times. V gene TRBV29-1 combines with J gene TRBJ1-1; the D gene is possibly TRBD1 (5 bases). The CDR3 contains 13 residues. V was pared by 7 bases and J by 0 bases, with 12 bases between. CDR1 SQVTM and CDR2 ANQGSEA come from the germline V gene. CDR3 sequence reads: CSGGTALNTEAFF. The CDR3 region has the DNA TGCAGCGGGGGGACCGCTCTGAACACTGAAGCTTTCTTT.

This clonotype was recorded at least ten times. CDR3 in DNA: TGTGCCAGCAGCCCTCTAGGCCCCCTCCAAGGCGAGCAGTACTTC. Translation gives CASSPLGPLQGEQYF. The rearrangement uses TRBV7-9 and TRBJ2-7; D not resolved. This CDR3 is built from 15 residues. Germline lookup yields CDR1 SEHNR and CDR2 FQNEAQ (reference sequence). Trimming took off 5 bases at V and 6 bases at J, with 20 bases between the two ends.

The table lists this clonotype with many counts. J is TRBJ2-3 and V is TRBV5-1; no reliable D call. The germline CDR1 and CDR2 sequences are SGHRS and YFSETQ. The CDR3 sequence is 15 residues long. Between the trimmed V and J ends, which lost 1 base and 3 bases, there was a span of 12 bases. The CDR3 DNA sequence: TGCGCCAGCAGCTTGTTGGTCAGCAGTACAGATACGCAGTATTTT. Amino acid sequence: CASSLLVSSTDTQYF. Complete variable domain (other parts from reference TRBV5-1 and TRBJ2-3): KAGVTQTPRYLIKTRGQQVTLSCSPISGHRSVSWYQQTPGQGLQFLFEYFSETQRNKGNFPGRFSGRQFSNSRSEMNVSTLELGDSALYLCASSLLVSSTDTQYFGPGTRLTVL.